A single sample gave rise to the 24 T cell receptor beta chains below, sequenced in a study of OX40 agonist ivuxolimab in advanced cancers. Assay used: immunoSEQ multiplex PCR; TCRdb lists only in-frame clones, some missing. Counted here are 30,000 to 45,000 clones, approximately 90% occurring once; the ten biggest clones make up 4% to 5%. This material consisted of CD4+ or CD8+ T cells sorted from blood, taken in a trial of the OX40 agonist ivuxolimab. These receptors all come from an adult with an advanced solid tumor such as melanoma, head and neck, liver or kidney cancer.

This clone was picked up one time. The V call is TRBV2, the J call TRBJ1-6; D is perhaps TRBD1 (6 bases). CDR1 and CDR2 (germline): SNHLY, FYNNEI. V was cut by 5 bases and J by 10 bases, with 18 bases left in between. The CDR3 covers 15 residues. The CDR3 protein is CASSLGGGHSSPLHF. In nucleotides, the CDR3 is TGTGCCAGCAGTCTAGGGGGGGGACATTCCTCACCCCTCCACTTT.

J is TRBJ2-3 and V is TRBV18; maybe TRBD1 (5 bases). V was shortened by 4 bases and J by 6 bases, with 11 bases between the two germline ends. CDR3 length: 13 amino acids. Germline CDR1 KGHSH, CDR2 LQKENI. As DNA, the CDR3 is TGTGCCAGCTCACTTCAAGGGGTTGATACGCAGTATTTT. It is translated as CASSLQGVDTQYF.

The chain joins TRBV15 to TRBJ1-4; a weak D match, TRBD1 (5 bases). The germline gives CDR1 LNHNV, CDR2 YYDKDF (reference sequence). The CDR3 has 15 residues. Trimming pared 5 bases from V and 7 bases from J, leaving 17 bases between. CDR3 coding DNA: TGTGCCACCAGCGGTCGGGGGTTTCTCTTTGAAAAACTGTTTTTT. It encodes CATSGRGFLFEKLFF.

The DNA of the CDR3 is TGTGCCAGCAGCCCAGCGACGGGTGCAGATACGCAGTATTTT. This codes for CASSPATGADTQYF. The V gene is TRBV7-9, the J gene TRBJ2-3; D uncertain. This CDR3 region has 14 residues. Per germline, CDR1 SEHNR and CDR2 FQNEAQ (reference sequence). Trimming pared 5 bases from V and 4 bases from J, leaving 13 bases between.

This chain joins TRBV29-1 and TRBJ2-3; perhaps TRBD1 as D (5 bases). From germline, CDR1 is SQVTM and CDR2 ANQGSEA. This CDR3 comprises 11 residues. V was shortened by 6 bases and J by 1 base, with 5 bases between the two germline ends. CDR3 region: CSVTGTDTQYF. In nucleotides, the CDR3 is TGCAGCGTGACAGGCACAGATACGCAGTATTTT.

V and J are TRBV6-1 and TRBJ2-5; TRBD2 aligns across 7 bases. The CDR3 spans 16 residues. Germline CDR1 MNHNS, CDR2 SASEGT. The V segment lost 3 bases and the J segment 2 bases; nucleotides outside the gene matches: 9. The CDR3, as DNA: TGTGCCAGCAGTGACCGGGGGAGGGCGGGGCAAGAGACCCAGTACTTC. Protein sequence: CASSDRGRAGQETQYF.

V and J are TRBV28 and TRBJ2-3; TRBD1 is a possible D gene (5 bases). The CDR3 is 14 amino acids. The V end lost 8 bases, the J end lost 4 bases, and 16 bases lay between the germline ends. Germline V CDR1 and CDR2: MDHEN, SYDVKM. The CDR3 reads CASGAWVWPDTQYF. Written as DNA, the CDR3 is TGTGCCAGCGGGGCGTGGGTTTGGCCAGATACGCAGTATTTT. Combining the CDR3 with reference TRBV28 and TRBJ2-3 gives the whole variable domain DVKVTQSSRYLVKRTGEKVFLECVQDMDHENMFWYRQDPGLGLRLIYFSYDVKMKEKGDIPEGYSVSREKKERFSLILESASTNQTSMYLCASGAWVWPDTQYFGPGTRLTVL.

V and J are TRBV29-1 and TRBJ2-7, with a tentative D call TRBD2 (5 bases). Deletions cut 7 bases from V and 6 bases from J, with 16 bases between. The CDR3 loop spans 12 amino acids. Germline CDR1 and CDR2: SQVTM and ANQGSEA. CDR3 in DNA: TGCAGCGCGTCGCGGGCCTGGGGCGAGCAGTACTTC. This gives the protein CSASRAWGEQYF.

This clone was detected once. The chain employs TRBV30 and TRBJ2-7; TRBD1 matches 8 bases. Germline loops: CDR1 GTSNPN, CDR2 SVGIG (reference sequence). The CDR3 runs 12 residues. V dropped 5 bases and J dropped 9; count of bases not matched to a gene: 9. The CDR3 is CAWGTGTGRQYF. The CDR3 nucleotides read TGTGCCTGGGGGACCGGGACAGGAAGGCAGTACTTC. Full variable domain (outside the CDR3, taken from reference TRBV30 and TRBJ2-7): SQTIHQWPATLVQPVGSPLSLECTVEGTSNPNLYWYRQAAGRGLQLLFYSVGIGQISSEVPQNLSASRPQDRQFILSSKKLLLSDSGFYLCAWGTGTGRQYFGPGTRLTVT.

The genes are TRBV18 and TRBJ1-4, with D uncertain. Germline V gene data show CDR1 as KGHSH and CDR2 as LQKENI. This CDR3 is 13 amino acids long. The ends were cut back, 3 bases at V and 8 bases at J, with 10 bases in the middle. The CDR3 bases are TGTGCCAGCTCACCGCTTGGGGTAGAAAAACTGTTTTTT. Protein product: CASSPLGVEKLFF.

The gene calls are TRBV15 and TRBJ1-2; D is uncertain. The V gene's germline CDR1 is LNHNV and CDR2 YYDKDF (reference sequence). Trimming removed 5 bases from V and 1 base from J, with 8 bases in between. The CDR3 sequence is 13 residues long. CDR3 in amino acids: CATSPEDNYGYTF. CDR3 sequence (DNA): TGTGCCACCAGCCCTGAAGATAACTATGGCTACACCTTC.

The rearrangement uses TRBV7-2 and TRBJ1-2; no reliable D call. The germline gives CDR1 SGHTA, CDR2 FQGNSA. V was cut by 5 bases and J by 0 bases, with 7 bases left in between. This CDR3 has 13 amino acids. CDR3 sequence: CASSPTTNYGYTF. CDR3 in DNA: TGTGCCAGCAGCCCCACAACTAACTATGGCTACACCTTC.

The CDR3 loop reads CASSQTGVNEQFF. Written as DNA, the CDR3 is TGTGCCAGCTCACAGACAGGGGTTAATGAGCAGTTCTTC. The V gene is TRBV18, the J gene TRBJ2-1, with TRBD1 identical over 8 bases. V shed 4 bases and J 7 bases; nucleotides not matched to a gene: 3. Germline values: CDR1 KGHSH, CDR2 LQKENI. This CDR3 has 13 amino acids.

The V call is TRBV19, the J call TRBJ2-2; maybe TRBD1 (5 bases). Trimming pared 6 bases from V and 5 bases from J, leaving 19 bases between. The CDR3 has 16 amino acids. The V gene's germline CDR1 is LNHDA and CDR2 SQIVND (reference sequence). In DNA, the CDR3 is TGTGCCAGTAGCCCTTGGGGCTCCAGCCCGACCGGGGAGCTGTTTTTT. This sequence encodes CASSPWGSSPTGELFF. The full variable domain, completed using reference TRBV19 and TRBJ2-2, is DGGITQSPKYLFRKEGQNVTLSCEQNLNHDAMYWYRQDPGQGLRLIYYSQIVNDFQKGDIAEGYSVSREKKESFPLTVTSAQKNPTAFYLCASSPWGSSPTGELFFGEGSRLTVL.

The V call is TRBV6-5, the J call TRBJ1-5; D is perhaps TRBD1 (6 bases). The ends were cut back, 6 bases at V and 4 bases at J, with 13 bases in the middle. The CDR3 sequence is 14 residues long. Germline-derived CDR1 and CDR2 are MNHEY and SVGAGI. In DNA, the CDR3 is TGTGCCAGCAGAGAACAGGGACCGAATCAGCCCCAGCATTTT. Translated, it gives CASREQGPNQPQHF.

The gene calls are TRBV28 and TRBJ2-3; 8 bases agree with TRBD2. The CDR3 totals 15 residues. V was pared by 1 base and J by 3 bases, with 3 bases of the junction left unmatched. Germline V lookup: CDR1 MDHEN, CDR2 SYDVKM. The CDR3 is CASSLSGGRTDTQYF. CDR3 coding DNA: TGTGCCAGCAGTTTATCGGGCGGGAGGACAGATACGCAGTATTTT.

This chain uses TRBV7-6 with TRBJ2-3; 9 nucleotides line up with TRBD2. Germline V gives CDR1 SGHVS, CDR2 FNYEAQ. V shed 4 bases, J shed 6 bases, and the junction held 5 bases outside the gene matches. The CDR3 length is 14 residues. The CDR3 region is CASSSGLAADTQYF. CDR3 sequence (DNA): TGTGCCAGCAGCTCGGGACTAGCAGCTGATACGCAGTATTTT.

This sequence joins TRBV15 and TRBJ1-1, with D tentatively TRBD1 (5 bases). The ends were cut back, 0 bases at V and 6 bases at J, with 8 bases in the middle. The CDR3 contains 13 residues. The V gene's germline CDR1 is LNHNV and CDR2 YYDKDF (reference sequence). The CDR3 loop reads CATSRDWGAEAFF. CDR3 coding DNA: TGTGCCACCAGCAGAGATTGGGGGGCTGAAGCTTTCTTT. Supplemented by reference TRBV15 and TRBJ1-1, the full variable domain reads DAMVIQNPRYQVTQFGKPVTLSCSQTLNHNVMYWYQQKSSQAPKLLFHYYDKDFNNEADTPDNFQSRRPNTSFCFLDIRSPGLGDTAMYLCATSRDWGAEAFFGQGTRLTVV.

The J gene is TRBJ2-7, the V gene TRBV18; D gene unclear. The CDR3 has 12 residues. CDR1 and CDR2 from the germline V gene are KGHSH and LQKENI. The V and J ends lost 3 bases and 4 bases respectively, with 7 bases between them. Here the CDR3 reads CASSPPNYEQYF. DNA for the CDR3: TGTGCCAGCTCACCCCCGAATTACGAGCAGTACTTC. The full variable domain, in which reference TRBV18 and TRBJ2-7 provide the parts outside the CDR3, is NAGVMQNPRHLVRRRGQEARLRCSPMKGHSHVYWYRQLPEEGLKFMVYLQKENIIDESGMPKERFSAEFPKEGPSILRIQQVVRGDSAAYFCASSPPNYEQYFGPGTRLTVT.

V gene TRBV9 combines with J gene TRBJ2-5; D is unresolved. The V end was cut by 0 bases, the J end by 5 bases, with 8 bases between. CDR3 length equals 13 residues. CDR1 SGDLS and CDR2 YYNGEE come from the germline V gene. DNA for the CDR3: TGTGCCAGCAGCGTAGCCAGGACCGAGACCCAGTACTTC. This codes for CASSVARTETQYF.

V and J are TRBV10-3 and TRBJ2-2; D is unclear. There are 13 residues in the CDR3. The V and J ends lost 2 bases and 5 bases respectively, with 6 bases between them. Looked up from germline, CDR1 is ENHRY and CDR2 is SYGVKD. In DNA, the CDR3 is TGTGCCATCAGTGAGACGGAAACCGGGGAGCTGTTTTTT. Its protein product is CAISETETGELFF.

This chain links TRBV7-2 with TRBJ1-2; TRBD1 is a possible D gene (5 bases). Germline lookup yields CDR1 SGHTA and CDR2 FQGNSA. Trimming shortened V by 5 bases and J by 2 bases, and 9 bases separated the two germline ends. The CDR3 is 13 residues long. As DNA, the CDR3 is TGTGCCAGCAGCCAGGGTTTCAACTATGGCTACACCTTC. This sequence encodes CASSQGFNYGYTF.

V and J are TRBV28 and TRBJ2-7; tentative D call: TRBD2 (5 bases). There are 11 residues in the CDR3. V lost 11 bases, J lost 4 bases, and 12 bases lay in between. The V gene's germline CDR1 is MDHEN and CDR2 SYDVKM. In DNA form, the CDR3 reads TGTGCCGTAAGCGGACCGTACGAGCAGTACTTC. This codes for CAVSGPYEQYF.

Only one count was recorded for this clone. The V gene is TRBV6-1, the J gene TRBJ2-7, with 7 bases that match TRBD2. The V and J ends lost 4 bases and 4 bases, in that order; junction bases with no gene match: 10. The CDR3 is 15 amino acids. Germline loops: CDR1 MNHNS, CDR2 SASEGT. The CDR3 DNA reads TGTGCCAGCAGTGTACCTCCGGGCGGGAGATACGAGCAGTACTTC. Translation: CASSVPPGGRYEQYF.